A selection of T cell receptor beta chains follows, all from one sample in a study of blood T cell repertoires in COVID-19. Libraries were prepared by immunoSEQ multiplex PCR; TCRdb keeps only in-frame clonotypes and omits some of them. In the table there are roughly 150,000 clones, roughly 84% of which are singletons. The specimen was peripheral blood. Receptors were obtained from a woman of 80 years or more with active or convalescent COVID-19. Both conserved end residues are part of each CDR3. Fields, in order: V gene, J gene, CDR3 protein.

>TRBV7-9|TRBJ2-1
CASSLGLAGGLSYNEQFF
>TRBV5-6|TRBJ1-2
CASSFYEGGYTF
>TRBV7-9|TRBJ1-2
CASSLGQGYGYTF
>TRBV3-1/TRBV3-2|TRBJ1-3
CASTTGATGNTIYF
>TRBV9|TRBJ2-1
CASSVLASGSDRNEQFF
>TRBV5-5|TRBJ1-2
CASSSSSGSQNYGYTF
>TRBV6-5|TRBJ2-7
CASSISGTPTYEQYF
>TRBV2|TRBJ2-2
CASRWLALELFF
>TRBV5-1|TRBJ1-5
CASSWGAGGQPQHF
>TRBV10-3|TRBJ2-3
CAISDDRRADKGTDTQYF
>TRBV4-1|TRBJ1-5
CASRRTGGDQPQHF
>TRBV9|TRBJ2-3
CASSASPQGVGTQYF
>TRBV7-9|TRBJ2-7
CASSSLLGRGHFYEQYF
>TRBV28|TRBJ2-3
CASSLGTDSTDTQYF
>TRBV2|TRBJ2-7
CASRVTGPGYF
>TRBV10-3|TRBJ1-2
CAISGSGTDSNYGYTF
>TRBV9|TRBJ2-5
CASSVRGVGKETQYF
>TRBV14|TRBJ2-2
CASSPRQNTGELFF
>TRBV5-1|TRBJ2-7
CASSLTSGTYEQYF
>TRBV7-9|TRBJ2-3
CASNPGRHTDTQYF
>TRBV30|TRBJ2-7
CAWTGTSFNEQYF
>TRBV10-3|TRBJ2-1
CAISESIGLAGVEEQFF
>TRBV25-1|TRBJ1-4
CASSEGQGGEKLFF
>TRBV2|TRBJ2-1
CASSTSGSRNEQFF
>TRBV5-1|TRBJ2-3
CASSTDRDTDTQYF
>TRBV18|TRBJ1-3
CASSPPRTGIGNTIYF
>TRBV2|TRBJ2-5
CASSPGGAQETQYF
>TRBV5-4|TRBJ1-2
CASSLEYRRYTF
>TRBV5-6|TRBJ2-2
CASSGQLGTGELFF
>TRBV2|TRBJ1-5
CASKSGGGQPQHF
>TRBV28|TRBJ1-2
CASSEQGAFYGYTF
>TRBV2|TRBJ1-1
CASSSGADFVNTEAFF
>TRBV6-5|TRBJ2-7
CASSQSRREQYF
>TRBV28|TRBJ1-2
CASSFTAWAYTF
>TRBV28|TRBJ1-5
CASIRGGDQPQHF
>TRBV6-5|TRBJ1-2
CASTTRRFGGYTF
>TRBV5-1|TRBJ1-1
CASSLQDTEAFF
>TRBV28|TRBJ1-5
CASSLNRGGYQPQHF
>TRBV6-1|TRBJ2-7
CASSELGQGSYEQYF
>TRBV28|TRBJ1-3
CASSSIREGNTIYF
>TRBV9|TRBJ2-7
CASSAGTNFYEQYF